This T cell receptor beta chain derives from a study of OX40 agonist ivuxolimab in advanced cancers. V was shortened by 0 bases and J by 4 bases, with 11 bases between the two germline ends. Germline V CDR1 and CDR2: SGDLS, YYNGEE. The length of the CDR3 is 14 residues. TCRdb's copy holds only in-frame clones and misses some; the assay was immunoSEQ multiplex PCR. The sample lists more than 15,000 clones; around 80% were seen once. Here the sequenced sample was CD4+ or CD8+ T cells sorted from blood, taken in a trial of the OX40 agonist ivuxolimab. The chain joins TRBV9 to TRBJ2-7; D unresolved. This clonotype was obtained from an adult with an advanced solid tumor such as melanoma, head and neck, liver or kidney cancer. As DNA, the CDR3 is TGTGCCAGCAGCGTAGAACGGACGCCTTACGAGCAGTACTTC. Its translation is CASSVERTPYEQYF.